These 9 T cell receptor beta chains originate from one sample sequenced in a study of blood T cell repertoires in COVID-19. The protocol was immunoSEQ multiplex PCR, while the TCRdb copy is restricted to in-frame clones and leaves out a portion. The top ten clones hold 5% to 7.5% of a sample with 100,000 to 150,000 clones, 85% of them seen once. Sample: peripheral blood. The receptor source for this set is an elderly man with active or convalescent COVID-19.

This rearrangement joins TRBV29-1 to TRBJ2-3; D is possibly TRBD2 (6 bases). The CDR3 length is 13 residues. Germline loops: CDR1 SQVTM, CDR2 ANQGSEA. The CDR3 spells CSEGGASTDTQYF. The CDR3 coding sequence is TGCTCAGAGGGAGGAGCTAGCACAGATACGCAGTATTTT.

V usage is TRBV27 and J usage is TRBJ2-5, with 10 positions matching TRBD2. The CDR3 runs to 18 residues. Trimming cost V 4 bases and J 4 bases; bases outside gene matches: 15. Germline lookup yields CDR1 MNHEY and CDR2 SMNVEV (reference sequence). CDR3 amino acids: CASSYRGYGIAGGETQYF. The CDR3 DNA reads TGTGCCAGCAGTTATCGGGGTTACGGGATAGCGGGAGGAGAGACCCAGTACTTC.

The chain is built from TRBV5-6 and TRBJ2-3, with 7 bases matching TRBD2. The CDR3 totals 14 residues. V dropped 5 bases and J dropped 6; count of bases not matched to a gene: 9. Looked up from germline, CDR1 is SGHDT and CDR2 is YYEEEE. The CDR3 DNA sequence: TGTGCCAGCAGTTTAGCGGGCCCCACCGATACGCAGTATTTT. Translation gives CASSLAGPTDTQYF.

The chain carries TRBV5-1 and TRBJ1-1, with D tentatively TRBD1 (5 bases). Germline CDR1 and CDR2: SGHRS and YFSETQ. With 0 bases removed from V and 6 bases from J, the gap between germline ends came to 12 bases. The CDR3 extends over 14 amino acids. The CDR3 DNA reads as TGCGCCAGCAGCTTGGGCCAGGGTAATGCTGAAGCTTTCTTT. Translation: CASSLGQGNAEAFF.

V gene TRBV18 combines with J gene TRBJ1-5; 8 bases align to TRBD1. This CDR3 is 16 amino acids long. Trimming took 6 bases from V and 4 from J; bases not matched to a gene: 11. CDR1 and CDR2 (germline): KGHSH, LQKENI. The CDR3 DNA sequence: TGTGCCAGCTCCCCTACAGGGGGTGGCAGAAATCAGCCCCAGCATTTT. It codes for CASSPTGGGRNQPQHF.

This clone was seen only a few times. One end of the junction varies from germline; a read error may be responsible. The genes are TRBV5-5 and TRBJ2-6; 7 bases match TRBD2. Per germline, CDR1 SGHKS and CDR2 YYEKEE (reference sequence). This CDR3 has 15 amino acids. CDR3 DNA sequence: TGTGCCAGCACCTTGGGGGGGGCTGGGGCCAACGTCCTGACTTTC. Its protein product is CASTLGGAGANVLTF.

This clone has more than one count but fewer than ten. This chain uses TRBV4-2 with TRBJ2-3; unclear D gene. V shed 1 base and J shed 4 bases, with 15 bases lying between them. CDR1 is LGHNA and CDR2 is YNFKEQ in the germline V gene. The CDR3 sequence is 16 residues long. The CDR3 DNA reads as TGTGCCAGCAGCCAAGCCTCCAACCCGGTAGCAGATACGCAGTATTTT. This translates into CASSQASNPVADTQYF.

CDR3 region: CASSQDTAGQPQHF. CDR3 nucleotide sequence: TGTGCCAGCAGCCAAGATACAGCCGGTCAGCCCCAGCATTTT. This chain connects TRBV3-1 (or the pseudogene TRBV3-2) to TRBJ1-5; D is undetermined. The CDR3 runs to 14 residues. Germline CDR1 is LGHDT and CDR2 is YNNKEL (reference sequence). V was shortened by 0 bases and J by 6 bases, with 9 bases between the two germline ends.

The V call is TRBV10-3, the J call TRBJ1-3; the D gene is possibly TRBD1 (6 bases). Deletions cut 8 bases from V and 4 bases from J, with 12 bases between. The CDR3 covers 13 residues. The germline CDR1 and CDR2 sequences are ENHRY and SYGVKD. CDR3 nucleotides: TGTGCCATCGTCATACAGGGCGGAAACACCATATATTTT. It codes for CAIVIQGGNTIYF.